This T cell receptor beta chain came from a study of blood T cell repertoires in COVID-19. Study-level background: Nucleic acid was either cDNA or gDNA, and it came from T cells, B-cell-depleted T cells, or PBMCs.

This clone was recorded once. Everyone who took part was roughly 18 to 89 years old, and they came from about two dozen US areas. The recovered donors of Cohort 3 showed two negative PCRs, clearance, or symptom resolution. Original methodology: Estimated nucleated cell counts came from reference gene primer amplification. Sequencing was performed with immunoSEQ multiplex PCR; in TCRdb, only in-frame clones are kept and a portion is missing. V, J and clone size are taken as reported in that table, and D and trimming were inferred from the DNA itself. Of over 350,000 clones listed, 88% are singletons. Sequencing used PBMCs or T cells enriched from blood (not recorded which). The sequence was obtained from a woman between 18 and 29 years old who had recovered from COVID-19.

In DNA, the CDR3 is TGTGCCAGTAGTTGGGTCAGTTATGGGGGGTACACTGAAGCTTTCTTT. This translates into CASSWVSYGGYTEAFF. The chain carries TRBV19 and TRBJ1-1, with TRBD1 as a possible D gene (5 bases). This CDR3 spans 16 amino acids. V was pared by 5 bases and J by 3 bases, with 19 bases between. From germline, CDR1 is LNHDA and CDR2 SQIVND (reference sequence).